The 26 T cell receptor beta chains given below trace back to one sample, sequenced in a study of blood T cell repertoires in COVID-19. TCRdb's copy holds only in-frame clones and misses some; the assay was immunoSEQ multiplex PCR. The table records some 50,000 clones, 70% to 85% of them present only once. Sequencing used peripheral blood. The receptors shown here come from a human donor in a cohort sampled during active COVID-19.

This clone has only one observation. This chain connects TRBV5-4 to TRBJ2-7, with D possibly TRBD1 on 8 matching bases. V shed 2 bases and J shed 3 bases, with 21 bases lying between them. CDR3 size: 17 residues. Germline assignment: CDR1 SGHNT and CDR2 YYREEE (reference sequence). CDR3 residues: CASSFRIGQGGLYEQYF. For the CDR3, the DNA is TGTGCCAGCAGCTTCCGAATCGGACAGGGAGGGCTCTACGAGCAGTACTTC.

The CDR3 nucleotides are TGTGCCAGCAGTTTATCGGGGGCTAGCTCCTATAATTCACCCCTCCACTTT. Its translation: CASSLSGASSYNSPLHF. The V and J genes are TRBV27 and TRBJ1-6; D is possibly TRBD1 (6 bases). V was pared by 0 bases and J by 0 bases, with 9 bases between. The CDR3 is 17 amino acids. CDR1 and CDR2 (germline): MNHEY, SMNVEV (reference sequence).

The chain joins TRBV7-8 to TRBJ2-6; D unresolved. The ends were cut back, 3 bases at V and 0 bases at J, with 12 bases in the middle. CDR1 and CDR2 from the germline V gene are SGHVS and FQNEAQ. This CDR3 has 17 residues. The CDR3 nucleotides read TGTGCCAGCAGCTTTACTCTGTCTATCTCTGGGGCCAACGTCCTGACTTTC. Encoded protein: CASSFTLSISGANVLTF.

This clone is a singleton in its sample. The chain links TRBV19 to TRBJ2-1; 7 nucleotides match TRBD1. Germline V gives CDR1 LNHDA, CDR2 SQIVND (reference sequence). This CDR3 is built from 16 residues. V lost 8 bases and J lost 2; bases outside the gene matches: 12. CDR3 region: CASRFGRGNTYNEQFF. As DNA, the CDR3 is TGTGCCAGTCGATTCGGCAGGGGGAATACCTACAATGAGCAGTTCTTC.

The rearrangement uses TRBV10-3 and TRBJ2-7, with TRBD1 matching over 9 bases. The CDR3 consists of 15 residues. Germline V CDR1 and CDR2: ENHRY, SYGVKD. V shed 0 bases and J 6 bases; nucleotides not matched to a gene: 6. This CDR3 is CAISESDRGTGEQYF. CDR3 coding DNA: TGTGCCATCAGTGAGTCAGACAGGGGGACGGGCGAGCAGTACTTC.

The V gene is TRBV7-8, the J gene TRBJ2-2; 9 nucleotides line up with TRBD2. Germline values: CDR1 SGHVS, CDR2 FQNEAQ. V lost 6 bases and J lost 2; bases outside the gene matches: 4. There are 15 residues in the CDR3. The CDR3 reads CASRQRGDNTGELFF. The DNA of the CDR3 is TGTGCCAGCAGGCAGCGGGGGGATAACACCGGGGAGCTGTTTTTT.

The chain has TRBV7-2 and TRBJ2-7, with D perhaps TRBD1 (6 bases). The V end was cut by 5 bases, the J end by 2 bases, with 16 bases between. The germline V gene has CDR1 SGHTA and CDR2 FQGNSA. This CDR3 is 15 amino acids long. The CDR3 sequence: CASSHRGQSPYEQYF. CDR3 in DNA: TGTGCCAGCAGCCATCGGGGACAATCCCCCTACGAGCAGTACTTC. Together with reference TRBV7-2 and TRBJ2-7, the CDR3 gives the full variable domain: GAGVSQSPSNKVTEKGKDVELRCDPISGHTALYWYRQSLGQGLEFLIYFQGNSAPDKSGLPSDRFSAERTGGSVSTLTIQRTQQEDSAVYLCASSHRGQSPYEQYFGPGTRLTVT.

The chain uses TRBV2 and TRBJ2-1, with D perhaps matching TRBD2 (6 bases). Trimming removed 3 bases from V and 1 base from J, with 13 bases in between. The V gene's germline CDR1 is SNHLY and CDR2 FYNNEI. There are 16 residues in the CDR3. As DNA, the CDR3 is TGTGCCAGCAGTGACCCCACTAGCAGGTCCTACAATGAGCAGTTCTTC. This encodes CASSDPTSRSYNEQFF.

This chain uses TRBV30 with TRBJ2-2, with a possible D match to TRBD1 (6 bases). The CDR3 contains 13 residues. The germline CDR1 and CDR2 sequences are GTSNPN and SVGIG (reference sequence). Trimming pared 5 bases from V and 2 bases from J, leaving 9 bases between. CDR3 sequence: CAWPDSNTGELFF. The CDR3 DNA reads TGTGCCTGGCCGGACAGCAACACCGGGGAGCTGTTTTTT.

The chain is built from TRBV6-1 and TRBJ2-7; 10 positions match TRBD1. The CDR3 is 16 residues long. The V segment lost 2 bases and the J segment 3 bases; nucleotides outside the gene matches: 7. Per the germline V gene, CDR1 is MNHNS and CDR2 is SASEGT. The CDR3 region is CASSEPRGQGSYEQYF. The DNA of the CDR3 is TGTGCCAGCAGTGAACCTAGGGGACAGGGGAGCTACGAGCAGTACTTC.

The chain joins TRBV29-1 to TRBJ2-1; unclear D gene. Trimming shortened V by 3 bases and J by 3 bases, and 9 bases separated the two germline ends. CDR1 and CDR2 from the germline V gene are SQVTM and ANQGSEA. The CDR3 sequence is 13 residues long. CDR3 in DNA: TGCAGCGTTGAGTTCAGCGTCTACAATGAGCAGTTCTTC. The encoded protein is CSVEFSVYNEQFF.

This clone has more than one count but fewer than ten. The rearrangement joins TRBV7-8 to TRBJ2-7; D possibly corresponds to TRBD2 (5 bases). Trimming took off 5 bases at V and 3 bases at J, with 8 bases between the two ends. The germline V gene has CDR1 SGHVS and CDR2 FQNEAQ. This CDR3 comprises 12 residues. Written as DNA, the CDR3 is TGTGCCAGCAGCCACGGGGACTACGAGCAGTACTTC. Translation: CASSHGDYEQYF.

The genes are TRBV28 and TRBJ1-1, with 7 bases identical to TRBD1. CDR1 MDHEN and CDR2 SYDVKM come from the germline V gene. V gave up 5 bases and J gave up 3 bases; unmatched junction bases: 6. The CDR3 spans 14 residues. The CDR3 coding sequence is TGTGCCAGCAGTACGACAGGGTGGGACACTGAAGCTTTCTTT. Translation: CASSTTGWDTEAFF. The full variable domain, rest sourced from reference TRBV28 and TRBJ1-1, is DVKVTQSSRYLVKRTGEKVFLECVQDMDHENMFWYRQDPGLGLRLIYFSYDVKMKEKGDIPEGYSVSREKKERFSLILESASTNQTSMYLCASSTTGWDTEAFFGQGTRLTVV.

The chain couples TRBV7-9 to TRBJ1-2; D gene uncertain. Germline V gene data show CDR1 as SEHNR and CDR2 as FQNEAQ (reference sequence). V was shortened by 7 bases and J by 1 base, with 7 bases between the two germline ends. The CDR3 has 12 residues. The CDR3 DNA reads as TGTGCCAGCACCATTAATAACTATGGCTACACCTTC. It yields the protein CASTINNYGYTF.

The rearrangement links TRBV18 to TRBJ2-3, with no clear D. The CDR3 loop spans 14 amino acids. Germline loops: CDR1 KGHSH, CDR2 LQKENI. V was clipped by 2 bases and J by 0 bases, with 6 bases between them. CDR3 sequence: CASSPGLSTDTQYF. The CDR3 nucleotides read TGTGCCAGCTCACCAGGGCTAAGCACAGATACGCAGTATTTT.

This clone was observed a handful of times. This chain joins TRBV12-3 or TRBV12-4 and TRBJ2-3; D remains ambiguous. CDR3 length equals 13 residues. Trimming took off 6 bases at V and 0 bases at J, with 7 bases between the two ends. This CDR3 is CASSLTSTDTQYF. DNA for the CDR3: TGTGCCAGCAGCCTAACTAGCACAGATACGCAGTATTTT.

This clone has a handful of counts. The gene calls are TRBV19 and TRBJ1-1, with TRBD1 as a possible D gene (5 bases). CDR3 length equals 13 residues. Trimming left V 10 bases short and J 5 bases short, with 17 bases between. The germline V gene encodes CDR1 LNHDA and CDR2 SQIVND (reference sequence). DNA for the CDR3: TGTGCCACCGCAGGGTCGTCTAAGACTGAAGCTTTCTTT. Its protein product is CATAGSSKTEAFF.

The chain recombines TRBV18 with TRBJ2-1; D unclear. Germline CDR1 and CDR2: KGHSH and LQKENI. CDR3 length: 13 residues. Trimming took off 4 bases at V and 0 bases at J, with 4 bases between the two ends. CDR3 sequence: CASSQSSYNEQFF. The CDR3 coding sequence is TGTGCCAGCTCACAGAGCTCCTACAATGAGCAGTTCTTC.

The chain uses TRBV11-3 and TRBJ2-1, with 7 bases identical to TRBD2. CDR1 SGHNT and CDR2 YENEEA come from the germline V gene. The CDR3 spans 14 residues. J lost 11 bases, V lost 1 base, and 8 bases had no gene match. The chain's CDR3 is CASSLGGREIQQFF. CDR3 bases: TGTGCCAGCAGCTTAGGAGGGCGGGAGATCCAGCAGTTCTTC.

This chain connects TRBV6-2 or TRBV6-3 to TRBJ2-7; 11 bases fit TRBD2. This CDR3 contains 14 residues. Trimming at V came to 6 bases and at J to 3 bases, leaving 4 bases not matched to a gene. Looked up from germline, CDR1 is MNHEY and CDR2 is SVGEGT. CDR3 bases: TGTGCCAGCAGCCGACTAGCGGGGAGCTACGAGCAGTACTTC. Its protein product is CASSRLAGSYEQYF.

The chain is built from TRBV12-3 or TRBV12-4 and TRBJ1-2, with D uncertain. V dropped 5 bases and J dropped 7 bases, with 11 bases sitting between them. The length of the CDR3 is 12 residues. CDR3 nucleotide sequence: TGTGCCAGCAGTAACAATCCAGGTGGCTACACCTTC. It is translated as CASSNNPGGYTF.

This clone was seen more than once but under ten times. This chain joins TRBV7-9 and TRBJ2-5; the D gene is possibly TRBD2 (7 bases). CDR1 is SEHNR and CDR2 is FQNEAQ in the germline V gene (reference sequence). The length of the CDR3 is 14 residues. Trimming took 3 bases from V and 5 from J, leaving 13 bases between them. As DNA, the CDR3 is TGTGCCAGCAGCTTCGCGAGGGGGGGGGAGACCCAGTACTTC. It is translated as CASSFARGGETQYF. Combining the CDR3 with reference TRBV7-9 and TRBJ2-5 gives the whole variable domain DTGVSQNPRHKITKRGQNVTFRCDPISEHNRLYWYRQTLGQGPEFLTYFQNEAQLEKSRLLSDRFSAERPKGSFSTLEIQRTEQGDSAMYLCASSFARGGETQYFGPGTRLLVL.

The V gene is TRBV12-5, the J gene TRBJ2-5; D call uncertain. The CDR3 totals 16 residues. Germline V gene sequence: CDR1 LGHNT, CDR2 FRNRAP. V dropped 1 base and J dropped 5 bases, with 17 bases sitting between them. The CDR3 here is CASGLGVAGLRETQYF. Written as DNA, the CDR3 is TGTGCTAGTGGTTTGGGGGTAGCCGGTCTGAGGGAGACCCAGTACTTC.

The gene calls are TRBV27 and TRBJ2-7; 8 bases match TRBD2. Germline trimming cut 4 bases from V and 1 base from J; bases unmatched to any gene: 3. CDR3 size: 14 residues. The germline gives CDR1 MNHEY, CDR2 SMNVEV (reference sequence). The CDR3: CASSWVAGSYEQYF. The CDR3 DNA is TGTGCCAGCAGTTGGGTAGCGGGGTCCTACGAGCAGTACTTC.

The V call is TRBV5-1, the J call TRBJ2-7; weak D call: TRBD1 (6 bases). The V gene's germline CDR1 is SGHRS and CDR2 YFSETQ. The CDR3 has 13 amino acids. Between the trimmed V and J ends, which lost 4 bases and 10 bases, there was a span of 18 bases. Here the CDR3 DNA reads TGCGCCAGCAGCCAGGGGACCGAGAAGATACAGTACTTC. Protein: CASSQGTEKIQYF.

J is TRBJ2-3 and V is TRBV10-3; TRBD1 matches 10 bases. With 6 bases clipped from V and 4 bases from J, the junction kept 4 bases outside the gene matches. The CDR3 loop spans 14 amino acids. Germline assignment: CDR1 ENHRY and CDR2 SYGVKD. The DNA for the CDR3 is TGTGCCATCAGGGACAGGGGGTTATCAGATACGCAGTATTTT. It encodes CAIRDRGLSDTQYF.